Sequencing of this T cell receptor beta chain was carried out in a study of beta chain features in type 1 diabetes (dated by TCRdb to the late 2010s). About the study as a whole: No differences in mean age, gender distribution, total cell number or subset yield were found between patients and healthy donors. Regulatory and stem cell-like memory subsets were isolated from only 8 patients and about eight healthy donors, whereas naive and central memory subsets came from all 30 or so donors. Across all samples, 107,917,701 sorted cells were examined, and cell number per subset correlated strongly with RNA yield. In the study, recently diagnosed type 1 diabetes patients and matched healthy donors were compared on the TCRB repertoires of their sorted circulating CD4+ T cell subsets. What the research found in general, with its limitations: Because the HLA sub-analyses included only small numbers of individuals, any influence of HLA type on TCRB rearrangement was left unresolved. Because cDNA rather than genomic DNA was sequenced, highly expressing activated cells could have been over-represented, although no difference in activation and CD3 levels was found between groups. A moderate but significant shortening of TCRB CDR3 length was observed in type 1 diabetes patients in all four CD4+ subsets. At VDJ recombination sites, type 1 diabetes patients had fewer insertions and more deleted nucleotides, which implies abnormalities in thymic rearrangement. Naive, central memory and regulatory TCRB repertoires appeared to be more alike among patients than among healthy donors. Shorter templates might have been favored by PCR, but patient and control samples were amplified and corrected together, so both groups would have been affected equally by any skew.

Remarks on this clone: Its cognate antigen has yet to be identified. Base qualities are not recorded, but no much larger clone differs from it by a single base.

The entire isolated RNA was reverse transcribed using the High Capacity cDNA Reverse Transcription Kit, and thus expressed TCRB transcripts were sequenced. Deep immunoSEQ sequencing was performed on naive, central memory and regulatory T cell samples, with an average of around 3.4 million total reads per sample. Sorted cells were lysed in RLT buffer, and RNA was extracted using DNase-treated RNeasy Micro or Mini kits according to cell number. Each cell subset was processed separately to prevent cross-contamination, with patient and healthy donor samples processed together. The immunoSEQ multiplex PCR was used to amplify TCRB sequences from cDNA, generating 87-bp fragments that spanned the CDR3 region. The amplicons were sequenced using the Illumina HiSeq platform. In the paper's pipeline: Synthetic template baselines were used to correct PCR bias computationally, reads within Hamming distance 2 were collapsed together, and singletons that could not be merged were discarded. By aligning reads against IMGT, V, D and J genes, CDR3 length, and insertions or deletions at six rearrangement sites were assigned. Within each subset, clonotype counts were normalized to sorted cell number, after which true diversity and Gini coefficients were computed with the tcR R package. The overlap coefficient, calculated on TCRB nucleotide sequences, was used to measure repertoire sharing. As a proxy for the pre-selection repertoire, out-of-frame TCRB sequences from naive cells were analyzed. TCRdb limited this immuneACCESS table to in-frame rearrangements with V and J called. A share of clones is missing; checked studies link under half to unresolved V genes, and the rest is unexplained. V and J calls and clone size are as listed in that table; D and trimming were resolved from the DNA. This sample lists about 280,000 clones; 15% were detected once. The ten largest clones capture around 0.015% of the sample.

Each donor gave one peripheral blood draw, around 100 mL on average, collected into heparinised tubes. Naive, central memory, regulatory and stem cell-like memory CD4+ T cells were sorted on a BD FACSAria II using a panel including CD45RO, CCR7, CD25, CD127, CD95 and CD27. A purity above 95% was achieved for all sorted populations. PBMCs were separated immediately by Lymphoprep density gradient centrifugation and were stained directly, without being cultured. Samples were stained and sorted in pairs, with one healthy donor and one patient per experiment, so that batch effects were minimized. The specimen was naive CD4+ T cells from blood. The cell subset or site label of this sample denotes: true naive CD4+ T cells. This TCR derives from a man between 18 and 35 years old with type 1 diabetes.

The CDR3 region: CKSGGVGTEAFF. The nucleotides read TGTAAATCAGGGGGCGTGGGGACTGAAGCTTTCTTT. The chain is made from TRBV6-6 and TRBJ1-1; 8 bases in the junction line up with TRBD1. Its CDR3 holds 12 amino acids, cysteine through phenylalanine. Only CDR3 DNA is held: 36 bases, read in frame from base 1. The CDR1 and CDR2 encoded by the germline V gene (reference sequence) are MNHNY and SVGAGI.